Reported below is one T cell receptor (beta chain). What it binds is not known. This specimen comes from a study of OX40 agonist ivuxolimab in advanced cancers. Overall study context: Patients were treated with intravenous ivuxolimab, dosed at 0.01 to 10 mg/kg and infused every 2 weeks.

The study sampled blood at baseline, cycle 4 day 1, and cycle 7 day 1. The protocol was immunoSEQ multiplex PCR, while the TCRdb copy is restricted to in-frame clones and leaves out a portion. Of 55,000 to 75,000 clones detected, roughly nine tenths appear once; the ten largest clones hold under 1.5%. Study findings and constraints: The study found that CD8+ T cells averaged more expanded clones than CD4+.

Sample: CD4+ or CD8+ T cells sorted from blood, taken in a trial of the OX40 agonist ivuxolimab. The sequence was collected from an adult with an advanced solid tumor such as melanoma, head and neck, liver or kidney cancer.

CDR3 bases: TGTGCCAGCAGCGTGAGGACAGGGGAAGAGACCCAGTACTTC. Its protein is CASSVRTGEETQYF. The chain combines TRBV9 with TRBJ2-5, with 9 nucleotides matching TRBD1. Germline loops: CDR1 SGDLS, CDR2 YYNGEE. The CDR3 is 14 amino acids. Trimming took 2 bases from V and 3 from J; bases not matched to a gene: 2.